The source of this T cell receptor beta chain is a study of blood T cell repertoires in COVID-19. Study-wide context: Researchers got acute and convalescent COVID-19 samples from the United States, Italy and Spain. In each case, the material was cDNA or gDNA derived from T cells, B-cell-depleted T cells, or PBMCs.

There are 12 residues in the CDR3. After removal of 8 bases from V and 9 bases from J, the junction contained 4 bases not matched to a gene. Germline V CDR1 and CDR2: MNHEY, SVGAGI. Sequencing was performed with immunoSEQ multiplex PCR; in TCRdb, only in-frame clones are kept and a portion is missing. The sample has 150,000 to 200,000 clones; approximately 80% are singletons. In terms of age and location, participants ranged from roughly 18 to 100 years and lived in under 30 US areas. Recovery meant two consecutive negative NP/OP PCR tests, professional clearance, or resolved symptoms. The gene calls are TRBV6-5 and TRBJ1-6, with 7 bases matching TRBD1. Specimen: PBMCs or T cells enriched from blood (not recorded which). This clonotype was sampled from a man aged 35 to 55 who had recovered from COVID-19. The CDR3 nucleotides read TGTGCCAGCGCAGGGGGAATTTCACCCCTCCACTTT. Amino acids: CASAGGISPLHF.